These T cell receptor beta chains were read from a single sample in a study of CD8 T cells in Susac syndrome. MiXCR, applied by TCRdb to the immunoSEQ multiplex PCR reads, yields one record per CDR3 protein. The profile covers more than 85,000 distinct CDR3 sequences, with roughly 94% appearing a single time and about 0.29% taken by the ten largest. Input material: CD4+ T cells from PBMCs. These receptors were taken from a human donor with Susac syndrome. The CDR3 runs from the conserved cysteine through the conserved F or W. D genes are given only for firm matches. Rows may omit the clone size; those that give it use once, few, many or a size class.

d_gene,abundance,v_gene,j_gene,CDR3nt,CDR3aa
TRBD2,-,TRBV20-1,TRBJ2-5,TGCAGTGCTAGTATTTCGAGCGGGGGGGAGACCCAGTACTTC,CSASISSGGETQYF
-,-,TRBV9,TRBJ2-2,TGTGCCAGCAGCGTAGCGCCTTGGGGCCTGAACACCGGGGAGCTGTTTTTT,CASSVAPWGLNTGELFF
-,-,TRBV7-9,TRBJ1-5,TGTGCCAGCAGCTCGTTCCAGGGGAGCAATCAGCCCCAGCATTTT,CASSSFQGSNQPQHF
-,-,TRBV7-3,TRBJ2-5,TGTGCCAGCAGCTTAGGGGCGATTGAAGAGACCCAGTACTTC,CASSLGAIEETQYF
-,-,TRBV2,TRBJ1-2,TGTGCCAGCAGTGCGAAGGAACATGGCTACACCTTC,CASSAKEHGYTF
TRBD2,-,TRBV2,TRBJ2-3,TGTGCCAGAGCGGGGGGACGCACAGATACGCAGTATTTT,CARAGGRTDTQYF
-,-,TRBV6-5,TRBJ1-2,TGTGCCAGCAGGGCGGGGGCGGAGGGCTACACCTTC,CASRAGAEGYTF
-,-,TRBV3-1,TRBJ1-1,TGTGCCAGCAGCAATAGGGTGGGCACTGAAGCTTTCTTT,CASSNRVGTEAFF
TRBD1,-,TRBV7-9,TRBJ2-7,TGTGCCAGCAGCTCGACAGGGTCAATCTCCTACGAGCAGTACTTC,CASSSTGSISYEQYF
TRBD1,-,TRBV30,TRBJ1-2,TGTGCCTCCCGCCAAGGGACAGTCTATGGCTACACCTTC,CASRQGTVYGYTF
TRBD2,once,TRBV20-1,TRBJ2-3,TGCAGTGCCCCCCGGGGGGGGGTCAACACAGATACGCAGTATTTT,CSAPRGGVNTDTQYF